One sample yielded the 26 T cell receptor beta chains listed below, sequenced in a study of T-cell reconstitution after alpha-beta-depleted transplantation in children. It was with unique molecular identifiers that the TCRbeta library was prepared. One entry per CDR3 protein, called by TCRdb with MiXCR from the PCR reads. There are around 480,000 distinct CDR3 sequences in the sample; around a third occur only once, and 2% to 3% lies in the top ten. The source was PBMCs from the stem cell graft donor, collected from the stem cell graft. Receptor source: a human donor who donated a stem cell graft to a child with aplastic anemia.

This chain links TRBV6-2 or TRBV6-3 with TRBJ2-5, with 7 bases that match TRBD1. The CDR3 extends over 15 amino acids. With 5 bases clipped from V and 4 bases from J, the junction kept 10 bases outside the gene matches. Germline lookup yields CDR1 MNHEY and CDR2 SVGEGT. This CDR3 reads CASSTGDRLPETQYF. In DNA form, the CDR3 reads TGTGCCAGCAGTACTGGGGACAGACTGCCAGAGACCCAGTACTTC.

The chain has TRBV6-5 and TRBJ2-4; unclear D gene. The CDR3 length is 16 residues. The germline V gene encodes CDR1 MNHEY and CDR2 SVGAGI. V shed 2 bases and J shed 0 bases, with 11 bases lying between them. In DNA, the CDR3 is TGTGCCAGCAGTTACCGCGAGGACGGAGCCAAAAACATTCAGTACTTC. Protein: CASSYREDGAKNIQYF.

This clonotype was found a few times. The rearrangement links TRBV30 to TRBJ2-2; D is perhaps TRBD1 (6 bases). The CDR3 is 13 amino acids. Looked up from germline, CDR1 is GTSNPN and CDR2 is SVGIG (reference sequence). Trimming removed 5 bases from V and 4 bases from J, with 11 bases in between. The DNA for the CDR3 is TGTGCCTGGTACACAGGGATCACCGGGGAGCTGTTTTTT. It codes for CAWYTGITGELFF.

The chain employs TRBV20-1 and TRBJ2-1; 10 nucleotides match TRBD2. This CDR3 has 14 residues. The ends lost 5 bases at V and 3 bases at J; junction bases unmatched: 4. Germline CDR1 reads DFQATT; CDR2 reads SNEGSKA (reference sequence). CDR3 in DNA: TGCAGTGCTCCCAGGACTAGCGGCTACAATGAGCAGTTCTTC. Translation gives CSAPRTSGYNEQFF.

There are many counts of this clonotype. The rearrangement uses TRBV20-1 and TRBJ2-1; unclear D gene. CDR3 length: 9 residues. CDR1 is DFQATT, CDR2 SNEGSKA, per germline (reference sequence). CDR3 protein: CSTFNEQFF. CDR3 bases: TGCAGCACCTTTAATGAGCAGTTCTTC.

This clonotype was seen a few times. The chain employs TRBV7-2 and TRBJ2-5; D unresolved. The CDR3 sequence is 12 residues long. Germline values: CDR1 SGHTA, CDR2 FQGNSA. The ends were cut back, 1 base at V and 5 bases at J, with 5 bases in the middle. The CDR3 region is CASSLESETQYF. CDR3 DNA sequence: TGTGCCAGCAGCTTAGAGTCCGAGACCCAGTACTTC.

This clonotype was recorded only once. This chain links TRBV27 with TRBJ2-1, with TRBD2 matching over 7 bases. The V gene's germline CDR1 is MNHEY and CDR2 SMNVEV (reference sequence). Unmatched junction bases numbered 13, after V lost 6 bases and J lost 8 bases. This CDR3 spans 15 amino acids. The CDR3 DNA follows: TGTGCCAGCAGGATGACTGGAGCGGGATGGTATGAGCAGTTCTTC. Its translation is CASRMTGAGWYEQFF.

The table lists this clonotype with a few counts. The CDR3 bases are TGTGCCAGCAGCCGCCATTTATCGGGGCAGACTGAAGCTTTCTTT. Amino acids: CASSRHLSGQTEAFF. The chain carries TRBV7-9 and TRBJ1-1, with a possible D match to TRBD1 (5 bases). The length of the CDR3 is 15 residues. Trimming removed 5 bases at V and 5 bases at J, with 18 bases between. Germline lookup yields CDR1 SEHNR and CDR2 FQNEAQ (reference sequence).

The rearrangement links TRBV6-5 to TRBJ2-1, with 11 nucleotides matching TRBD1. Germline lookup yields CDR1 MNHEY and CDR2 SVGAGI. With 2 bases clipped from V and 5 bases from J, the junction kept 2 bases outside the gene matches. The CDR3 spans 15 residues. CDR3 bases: TGTGCCAGCAGTTACAGGGGACAGGGGGACAATGAGCAGTTCTTC. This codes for CASSYRGQGDNEQFF.

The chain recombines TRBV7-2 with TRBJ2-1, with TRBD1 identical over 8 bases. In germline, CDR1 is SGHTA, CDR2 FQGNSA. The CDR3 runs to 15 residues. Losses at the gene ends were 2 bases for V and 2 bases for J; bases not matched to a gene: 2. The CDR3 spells CASSLSGQAYNEQFF. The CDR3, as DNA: TGTGCCAGCAGCTTATCGGGACAGGCCTACAATGAGCAGTTCTTC.

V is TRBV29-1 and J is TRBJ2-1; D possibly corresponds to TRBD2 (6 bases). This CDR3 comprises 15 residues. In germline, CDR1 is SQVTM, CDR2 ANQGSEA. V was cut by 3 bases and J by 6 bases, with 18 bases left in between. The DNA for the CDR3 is TGCAGCGTTGATGCGGGGCAGGGCCACACCAATGAGCAGTTCTTC. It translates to CSVDAGQGHTNEQFF.

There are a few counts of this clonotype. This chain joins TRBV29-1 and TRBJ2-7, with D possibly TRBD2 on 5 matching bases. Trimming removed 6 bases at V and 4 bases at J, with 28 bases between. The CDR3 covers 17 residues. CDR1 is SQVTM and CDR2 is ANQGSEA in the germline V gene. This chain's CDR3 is CSVFRGRPPSTSYEQYV. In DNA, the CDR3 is TGCAGCGTCTTTAGAGGACGTCCCCCTAGCACTTCTTACGAGCAGTACGTC.

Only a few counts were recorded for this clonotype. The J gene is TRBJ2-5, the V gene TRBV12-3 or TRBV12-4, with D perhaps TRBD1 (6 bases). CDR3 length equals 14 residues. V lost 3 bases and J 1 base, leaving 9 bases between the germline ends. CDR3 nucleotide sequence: TGTGCCAGCAGTTTCCCGGACAGCCAAGAGACCCAGTACTTC. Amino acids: CASSFPDSQETQYF.

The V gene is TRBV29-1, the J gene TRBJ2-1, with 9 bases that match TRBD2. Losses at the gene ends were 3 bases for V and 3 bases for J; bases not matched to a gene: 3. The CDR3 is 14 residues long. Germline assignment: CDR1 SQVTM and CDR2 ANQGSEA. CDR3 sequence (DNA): TGCAGCGTTGATGGAGCGGGAGGCTACAATGAGCAGTTCTTC. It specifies CSVDGAGGYNEQFF.

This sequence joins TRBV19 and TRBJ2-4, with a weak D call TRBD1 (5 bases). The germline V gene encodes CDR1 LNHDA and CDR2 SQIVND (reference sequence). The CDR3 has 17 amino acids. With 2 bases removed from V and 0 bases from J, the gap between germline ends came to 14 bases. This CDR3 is CASSIKTGLLAKNIQYF. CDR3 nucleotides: TGTGCCAGTAGTATAAAAACAGGCCTCCTAGCCAAAAACATTCAGTACTTC.

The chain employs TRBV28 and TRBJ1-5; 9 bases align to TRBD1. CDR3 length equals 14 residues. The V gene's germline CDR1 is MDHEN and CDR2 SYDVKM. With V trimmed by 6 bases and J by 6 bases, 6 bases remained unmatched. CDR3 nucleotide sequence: TGTGCCAGCAGGATACAGGGGGCTGGTCAGCCCCAGCATTTT. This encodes CASRIQGAGQPQHF.

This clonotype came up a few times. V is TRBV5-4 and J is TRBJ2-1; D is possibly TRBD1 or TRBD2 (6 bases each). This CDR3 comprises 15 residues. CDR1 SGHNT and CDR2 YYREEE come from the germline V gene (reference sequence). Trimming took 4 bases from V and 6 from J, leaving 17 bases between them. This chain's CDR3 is CASSRGHGGGNEQFF. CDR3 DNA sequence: TGTGCCAGCAGCCGAGGACACGGAGGGGGCAATGAGCAGTTCTTC.

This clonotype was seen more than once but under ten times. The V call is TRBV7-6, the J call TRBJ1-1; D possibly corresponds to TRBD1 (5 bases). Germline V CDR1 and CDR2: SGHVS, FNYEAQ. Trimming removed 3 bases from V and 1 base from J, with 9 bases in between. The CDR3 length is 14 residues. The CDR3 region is CASSLGVSNTEAFF. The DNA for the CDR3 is TGTGCCAGCAGCTTGGGGGTATCGAACACTGAAGCTTTCTTT.

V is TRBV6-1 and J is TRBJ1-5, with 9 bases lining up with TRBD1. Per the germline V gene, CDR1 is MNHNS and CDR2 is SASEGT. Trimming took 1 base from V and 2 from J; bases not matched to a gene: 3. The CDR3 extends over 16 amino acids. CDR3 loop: CASSEGQGGGNQPQHF. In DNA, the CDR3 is TGTGCCAGCAGTGAAGGACAGGGGGGCGGCAATCAGCCCCAGCATTTT.

In DNA, the CDR3 is TGTGCCAGCAGTCTCCCTAGCGGGTCGGAGCAGTTCTTC. This translates into CASSLPSGSEQFF. V and J are TRBV12-3 or TRBV12-4 and TRBJ2-1; 8 positions agree with TRBD2. The V gene end was trimmed by 5 bases and the J gene end by 10 bases; junction bases not matched to a gene: 7. The CDR3 is 13 amino acids.

CDR3 in DNA: TGTGCCAGCAGCCAAACTGACTCGAGATACACCTTC. This translates into CASSQTDSRYTF. The V and J genes are TRBV7-9 and TRBJ1-2; D is unclear. From germline, CDR1 is SEHNR and CDR2 FQNEAQ (reference sequence). V lost 5 bases to trimming and J lost 11 bases, with 15 bases between them. This CDR3 region has 12 residues.

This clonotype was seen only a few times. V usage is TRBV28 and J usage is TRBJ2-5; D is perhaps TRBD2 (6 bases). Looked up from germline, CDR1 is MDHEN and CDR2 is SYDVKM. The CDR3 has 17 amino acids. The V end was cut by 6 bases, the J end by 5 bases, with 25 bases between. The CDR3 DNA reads TGTGCCAGCAGCCCCACGTCTAGCGCGGGTATGAGGGAGACCCAGTACTTC. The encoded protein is CASSPTSSAGMRETQYF.

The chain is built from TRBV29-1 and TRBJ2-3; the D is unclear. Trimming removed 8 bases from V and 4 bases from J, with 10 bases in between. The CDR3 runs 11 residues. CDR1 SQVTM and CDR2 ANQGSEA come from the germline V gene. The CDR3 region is CSLRKADTQYF. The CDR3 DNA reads TGCAGCCTCCGTAAGGCAGATACGCAGTATTTT.

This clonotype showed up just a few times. The CDR3 protein is CASSDPTRGGVYEQYF. CDR3 nucleotide sequence: TGTGCCAGCAGTGACCCGACCCGAGGAGGGGTATACGAGCAGTACTTC. The rearrangement joins TRBV6-2 or TRBV6-3 to TRBJ2-7; a possible D gene is TRBD2 (6 bases). CDR3 size: 16 residues. The V gene's germline CDR1 is MNHEY and CDR2 SVGEGT. The V and J ends lost 5 bases and 4 bases respectively, with 21 bases between them.

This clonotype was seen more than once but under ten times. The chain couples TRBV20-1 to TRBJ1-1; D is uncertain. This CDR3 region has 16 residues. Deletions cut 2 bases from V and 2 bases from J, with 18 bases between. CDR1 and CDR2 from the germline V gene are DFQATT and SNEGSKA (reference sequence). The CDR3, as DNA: TGCAGTGCTAGACCACATCAAGGCACATCAAACACTGAAGCTTTCTTT. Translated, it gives CSARPHQGTSNTEAFF.

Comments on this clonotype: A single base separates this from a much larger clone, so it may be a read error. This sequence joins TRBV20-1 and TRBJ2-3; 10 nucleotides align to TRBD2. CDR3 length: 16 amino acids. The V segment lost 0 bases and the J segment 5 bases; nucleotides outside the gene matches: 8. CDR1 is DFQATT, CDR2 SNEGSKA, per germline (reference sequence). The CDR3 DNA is TGCAGTGCTAGAGATCTCCTAGCGGGAGACATAGATACGCAGTATTTT. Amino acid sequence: CSARDLLAGDIDTQYF.